The next 23 T cell receptor beta chains were all read from a single sample in a study of T cells in narcolepsy. Using immunoSEQ multiplex PCR, the repertoire was profiled, and TCRdb retains in-frame clones only, with some absent. The sample lists fewer than 30,000 clones; approximately 80% were seen once. Sequenced input: CD45RA- memory CD4+ T cells from PBMCs. These receptors came from a human donor with narcolepsy.

The genes are TRBV30 and TRBJ1-1; TRBD1 is a possible D gene (6 bases). This CDR3 has 11 amino acids. Deletions cut 6 bases from V and 11 bases from J, with 16 bases between. Germline assignment: CDR1 GTSNPN and CDR2 SVGIG (reference sequence). CDR3 sequence (DNA): TGTGCCTGTCTAGTCGGGACAAAGGCTTTCTTT. It yields the protein CACLVGTKAFF.

In its sample, this clone was seen once. The chain couples TRBV6-1 to TRBJ1-1; TRBD1 might be the D (6 bases). CDR1 is MNHNS, CDR2 SASEGT, per germline. Between the trimmed V and J ends, which lost 4 bases and 3 bases, there was a span of 15 bases. This CDR3 has 15 residues. The CDR3: CASSAYRVMDTEAFF. The CDR3 coding sequence is TGTGCCAGCAGTGCCTACAGGGTGATGGACACTGAAGCTTTCTTT.

CDR3 DNA: TGTGCCAGCAGCCAATTTTCTGGGGCCAACGTCCTGACTTTC. It codes for CASSQFSGANVLTF. The chain uses TRBV4-2 and TRBJ2-6; no clear D. From germline, CDR1 is LGHNA and CDR2 YNFKEQ. Trimming shortened V by 2 bases and J by 1 base, and 3 bases separated the two germline ends. The CDR3 is made up of 14 amino acids.

V is TRBV7-2 and J is TRBJ1-4; D gene uncertain. The CDR3 sequence is 15 residues long. CDR1 is SGHTA and CDR2 is FQGNSA in the germline V gene. Trimming removed 1 base from V and 4 bases from J, with 10 bases in between. The chain's CDR3 is CASSLGIQHNEKLFF. CDR3 bases: TGTGCCAGCAGCTTAGGTATACAGCATAATGAAAAACTGTTTTTT.

Only one count was recorded for this clone. The chain has TRBV5-1 and TRBJ2-3; D is possibly TRBD1 (6 bases). Germline V gene data show CDR1 as SGHRS and CDR2 as YFSETQ. V was clipped by 2 bases and J by 2 bases, with 18 bases between them. The CDR3 has 17 residues. The CDR3 protein is CASSFLGTSPDTDTQYF. The CDR3, as DNA: TGCGCCAGCAGCTTTCTGGGGACAAGCCCCGACACAGATACGCAGTATTTT.

The CDR3 sequence: CASSAGTGFLYGYTF. The CDR3 nucleotides read TGTGCCAGCAGTGCCGGGACAGGCTTTCTCTATGGCTACACCTTC. This chain uses TRBV6-5 with TRBJ1-2, with 8 bases aligning to TRBD1. Losses at the gene ends were 5 bases for V and 4 bases for J; bases not matched to a gene: 9. The CDR3 is made up of 15 amino acids. Germline CDR1 and CDR2: MNHEY and SVGAGI.

The chain carries TRBV5-1 and TRBJ2-7; TRBD2 agrees at 10 bases. CDR1 and CDR2 from the germline V gene are SGHRS and YFSETQ. This CDR3 is 16 amino acids long. J lost 0 bases, V lost 3 bases, and 6 bases had no gene match. CDR3 bases: TGCGCCAGCAGCTCGGGACTAGCGCCGATCTCCTACGAGCAGTACTTC. This sequence encodes CASSSGLAPISYEQYF. Full variable domain (rest looked up from reference TRBV5-1 and TRBJ2-7): KAGVTQTPRYLIKTRGQQVTLSCSPISGHRSVSWYQQTPGQGLQFLFEYFSETQRNKGNFPGRFSGRQFSNSRSEMNVSTLELGDSALYLCASSSGLAPISYEQYFGPGTRLTVT.

The V and J genes are TRBV30 and TRBJ2-3, with 7 bases identical to TRBD1. This CDR3 has 15 residues. The V and J ends lost 2 bases and 2 bases, in that order; junction bases with no gene match: 7. Germline lookup yields CDR1 GTSNPN and CDR2 SVGIG (reference sequence). CDR3 amino acids: CAWSWNRGTTDTQYF. The CDR3 coding sequence is TGTGCCTGGAGTTGGAACAGGGGCACCACAGATACGCAGTATTTT.

A single count supports this clone. The chain recombines TRBV7-2 with TRBJ2-5; TRBD2 aligns across 10 bases. In germline, CDR1 is SGHTA, CDR2 FQGNSA. V gave up 5 bases and J gave up 5 bases; unmatched junction bases: 5. The CDR3 extends over 14 amino acids. The CDR3 nucleotides are TGTGCCAGCAGCGCGGGACTAGCGTGGGAGACCCAGTACTTC. It translates to CASSAGLAWETQYF.

The V call is TRBV28, the J call TRBJ1-5; the match to TRBD1 covers 9 bases. The V gene's germline CDR1 is MDHEN and CDR2 SYDVKM. The CDR3 sequence is 14 residues long. The V gene end was trimmed by 6 bases and the J gene end by 7 bases; junction bases not matched to a gene: 7. DNA for the CDR3: TGTGCCAGCAGAAAACAGGGGGCAGGGCAGCCCCAGCATTTT. It translates to CASRKQGAGQPQHF.

The chain uses TRBV28 and TRBJ2-7; D remains ambiguous. Between the trimmed V and J ends, which lost 2 bases and 5 bases, there was a span of 10 bases. Germline V gene data show CDR1 as MDHEN and CDR2 as SYDVKM. The CDR3 spans 13 residues. The CDR3 spells CASSLMGYNEQYF. The DNA for the CDR3 is TGTGCCAGCAGTTTAATGGGGTATAACGAGCAGTACTTC.

This clone was found once. This chain joins TRBV11-1 and TRBJ1-6; perhaps TRBD1 as D (6 bases). The CDR3 extends over 13 amino acids. V was shortened by 5 bases and J by 11 bases, with 13 bases between the two germline ends. Germline CDR1 SGHAT, CDR2 FQDESV (reference sequence). CDR3 protein: CASSPDSRTPLHF. The CDR3 region has the DNA TGTGCCAGCAGCCCGGACAGCCGTACACCCCTCCACTTT.

The chain recombines TRBV14 with TRBJ2-7, with TRBD2 identical over 11 bases. Germline V gene data show CDR1 as SGHDN and CDR2 as FVKESK. Trimming cost V 2 bases and J 6 bases; bases outside gene matches: 3. The CDR3 runs 14 residues. In DNA, the CDR3 is TGTGCCAGCAGCCAACTAGCGGGAGGCCTCGAGCAGTACTTC. Its translation: CASSQLAGGLEQYF.

The rearrangement joins TRBV15 to TRBJ2-5; a weak D match, TRBD2 (6 bases). Germline V gene sequence: CDR1 LNHNV, CDR2 YYDKDF (reference sequence). The CDR3 consists of 14 residues. V was trimmed by 5 bases and J by 6 bases, leaving 16 bases between them. CDR3 nucleotides: TGTGCCACCAGCGAAAGACTAGATAGCCAGACCCAGTACTTC. It yields the protein CATSERLDSQTQYF.

The CDR3 loop reads CASSGPVGFEVAFF. The DNA for the CDR3 is TGTGCCAGCAGTGGCCCAGTAGGGTTCGAAGTAGCTTTCTTT. The chain couples TRBV28 to TRBJ1-1; D call uncertain. V was trimmed by 5 bases and J by 10 bases, leaving 20 bases between them. Germline lookup yields CDR1 MDHEN and CDR2 SYDVKM. The CDR3 is 14 residues long.

This clone was detected only a few times. This chain connects TRBV9 to TRBJ2-7, with 7 bases aligning to TRBD2. Trimming at V came to 0 bases and at J to 4 bases, leaving 7 bases not matched to a gene. Germline CDR1 and CDR2: SGDLS and YYNGEE. This CDR3 comprises 15 residues. The CDR3 nucleotides read TGTGCCAGCAGCGTAGAAGAAGGGAGGGCTTACGAGCAGTACTTC. It is translated as CASSVEEGRAYEQYF.

The V and J genes are TRBV9 and TRBJ1-1; D gene uncertain. CDR3 length equals 14 residues. Germline V lookup: CDR1 SGDLS, CDR2 YYNGEE. With 0 bases removed from V and 0 bases from J, the gap between germline ends came to 6 bases. CDR3 region: CASSVGGVNTEAFF. The CDR3 region has the DNA TGTGCCAGCAGCGTAGGGGGTGTGAACACTGAAGCTTTCTTT. The variable domain in full, completed from reference TRBV9 and TRBJ1-1, reads DSGVTQTPKHLITATGQRVTLRCSPRSGDLSVYWYQQSLDQGLQFLIQYYNGEERAKGNILERFSAQQFPDLHSELNLSSLELGDSALYFCASSVGGVNTEAFFGQGTRLTVV.

V gene TRBV11-2 combines with J gene TRBJ1-3; TRBD1 agrees at 8 bases. The germline gives CDR1 SGHAT, CDR2 FQNNGV. This CDR3 has 13 residues. The trim removed 6 bases at V and 4 bases at J, leaving 2 bases unmatched. This CDR3 is CASRRTGGNTIYF. The CDR3 DNA follows: TGTGCCAGCAGGAGGACAGGGGGAAACACCATATATTTT.

To note about this clone: Germline and junction disagree at one end, which may indicate a read error. The chain has TRBV2 and TRBJ1-2; D not resolved. CDR1 is SNHLY and CDR2 is FYNNEI in the germline V gene. CDR3 length: 12 residues. This CDR3 reads CASREANYGYTF. The CDR3 DNA follows: TGTGCCAGCAGGGAAGCTAACTATGGCTACACCTTC.

This clone was seen only once. The V gene is TRBV6-5, the J gene TRBJ2-1; D remains ambiguous. This CDR3 comprises 15 residues. CDR1 is MNHEY, CDR2 SVGAGI, per germline. The V and J ends lost 6 bases and 5 bases respectively, with 17 bases between them. The CDR3 DNA follows: TGTGCCAGCAGCTCTCCCGATAAAGTCGACAATGAGCAGTTCTTC. It specifies CASSSPDKVDNEQFF.

This clone was seen only a few times. This rearrangement joins TRBV27 to TRBJ1-1; no clear D gene. V was trimmed by 2 bases and J by 10 bases, leaving 8 bases between them. The CDR3 extends over 11 amino acids. Germline CDR1 reads MNHEY; CDR2 reads SMNVEV (reference sequence). The CDR3 loop reads CASSLGSRAFF. CDR3 DNA: TGTGCCAGCAGTTTAGGAAGCAGAGCTTTCTTT.

The chain combines TRBV6-5 with TRBJ2-7, with D perhaps TRBD1 or TRBD2 (6 bases each). This CDR3 is 13 amino acids long. The germline CDR1 and CDR2 sequences are MNHEY and SVGAGI. The V end was cut by 3 bases, the J end by 2 bases, with 8 bases between. CDR3 DNA: TGTGCCAGCAGTTATAGGGGGGCCTACGAGCAGTACTTC. Translation: CASSYRGAYEQYF.

CDR3 protein: CASSVGEGGPFNEQFF. The CDR3 bases are TGTGCCAGCAGCGTAGGAGAGGGGGGTCCCTTCAATGAGCAGTTCTTC. V and J are TRBV9 and TRBJ2-1, with D perhaps assigned TRBD1 or TRBD2 (6 bases each). The CDR3 extends over 16 amino acids. Deletions cut 0 bases from V and 6 bases from J, with 16 bases between. Looked up from germline, CDR1 is SGDLS and CDR2 is YYNGEE.